The rows below give T cell receptor beta chains drawn from one sample of a study of CD8+ T cells in alopecia areata. Sequencing used immunoSEQ multiplex PCR; TCRdb keeps in-frame clones, though not all of them. The data hold roughly 180,000 clones, with roughly three fifths observed a single time. The sequencing used CD4+ T cells sorted from blood, collected at week 4, from a patient treated with tofacitinib. These receptors were obtained from a human donor with alopecia areata. Both conserved end residues are part of each CDR3. The D gene is left open where the match is weak. Only part of the rows carry a size: once, few, many, or a class if the clone is expanded.

V,J,size,D,length,DNA,CDR3
TRBV4-1,TRBJ2-7,few,TRBD1,15,TGCGCCAGCAGCCAAATACAGGGGGCAGGATACGAGCAGTACTTC,CASSQIQGAGYEQYF
TRBV7-9,TRBJ1-5,NA,NA,13,TGTGCCAGCAGCCGTGAAGGGGCTCAGCCCCAGCATTTT,CASSREGAQPQHF
TRBV29-1,TRBJ2-5,NA,NA,14,TGCAGCGCCGGTCTAGGGGACATGAGAGAGACCCAGTACTTC,CSAGLGDMRETQYF
TRBV23-1,TRBJ2-7,NA,NA,15,TGCGCCAGCAGCTCGCGGGGCCTGCCCTCCTACGAGCAGTACTTC,CASSSRGLPSYEQYF
TRBV4-3,TRBJ2-2,NA,TRBD1,14,TGCGCCAGCAGCCCGGGACAGTACACCGGGGAGCTGTTTTTT,CASSPGQYTGELFF
TRBV4-2,TRBJ2-7,NA,NA,15,TGTGCCAGCAGCATGGGGGACATAGGAGACTACGAGCAGTACTTC,CASSMGDIGDYEQYF
TRBV2,TRBJ1-5,NA,TRBD1,13,TGTGCCAGCAGCCTACAGGGGGATCAGCCCCAGCATTTT,CASSLQGDQPQHF
TRBV7-2,TRBJ1-2,NA,NA,14,TGTGCCAGCAGCTTATCAGGACGGGGGGGCGGCTACACCTTC,CASSLSGRGGGYTF
TRBV7-9,TRBJ1-2,NA,NA,12,TGTGCCAGCAGCTTAAACAGGGATGGCTACACCTTC,CASSLNRDGYTF
TRBV25-1,TRBJ1-2,NA,NA,15,TGTGCCAGCAGTCACACCGACGCAGAGGTATATGGCTACACCTTC,CASSHTDAEVYGYTF
TRBV9,TRBJ2-7,NA,NA,13,TGTGCCAGCAGCGTAGGACTAGTTGGCGAGCAGTACTTC,CASSVGLVGEQYF
TRBV29-1,TRBJ1-1,NA,NA,10,TGCAGCGTTGTCCCGGTCGAAGCTTTCTTT,CSVVPVEAFF
TRBV9,TRBJ2-3,NA,NA,13,TGTGCCAGCAGCGTATCGGGGACAGATACGCAGTATTTT,CASSVSGTDTQYF
TRBV25-1,TRBJ2-7,NA,NA,13,TGTGCCAGCAGCAACGCAGCGGCCTACGAGCAGTACTTC,CASSNAAAYEQYF
TRBV19,TRBJ2-7,NA,NA,15,TGTGCCAGTAGCACGAAGAGAGGGGCGAATTACGAGCAGTACTTC,CASSTKRGANYEQYF
TRBV18,TRBJ2-7,NA,TRBD1,13,TGTGCCAGCTCAAAGACAGGGAACTACGAGCAGTACTTC,CASSKTGNYEQYF
TRBV5-1,TRBJ2-1,few,NA,16,TGCGCCAGCAGCCCCTTAGGTGGGACACCGGTCCATGAGCAGTTCTTC,CASSPLGGTPVHEQFF
TRBV29-1,TRBJ2-1,NA,TRBD2,14,TGCAGCGTTGCGGGGGGGAGCTCCTACAATGAGCAGTTCTTC,CSVAGGSSYNEQFF
TRBV29-1,TRBJ2-3,NA,TRBD2,12,TGCAGCGGATCGCGGGGGGGAGATACGCAGTATTTT,CSGSRGGDTQYF
TRBV7-2,TRBJ2-7,NA,TRBD2,17,TGTGCCAGCAGCCTACAAAACCCCGGGACTAGCGGGGACGAGCAGTACTTC,CASSLQNPGTSGDEQYF
TRBV30,TRBJ2-7,NA,NA,13,TGTGCCTGGAGTCCCGGGTCTATGGGCGAGCAGTACTTC,CAWSPGSMGEQYF
TRBV27,TRBJ2-3,NA,NA,14,TGTGCCAGCAGTTTCAGGGGCGGTGCAGATACGCAGTATTTT,CASSFRGGADTQYF
TRBV30,TRBJ1-2,NA,NA,13,TGTGCCTGGAGTGCCGGGGGGCGGGTTGGCTACACCTTC,CAWSAGGRVGYTF
TRBV6-5,TRBJ1-2,NA,NA,13,TGTGCCAGCAGTCGGACAGCTAACTATGGCTACACCTTC,CASSRTANYGYTF
TRBV18,TRBJ1-2,few,NA,13,TGTGCCAGCTCCCCGACAGGCGTCGAAGGCTACACCTTC,CASSPTGVEGYTF
TRBV7-2,TRBJ2-5,NA,NA,14,TGTGCCAGCAGCTTTCGGGGGCGCCAAGAGACCCAGTACTTC,CASSFRGRQETQYF
TRBV27,TRBJ1-2,NA,NA,13,TGTGCCAGCAGGCCCGACCCAAACTATGGCTACACCTTC,CASRPDPNYGYTF
TRBV4-1,TRBJ1-6,NA,NA,15,TGCGCCAGCAGTCACGAACAGGATGGGAATTCACCCCTCCACTTT,CASSHEQDGNSPLHF
TRBV9,TRBJ1-5,NA,NA,14,TGTGCCAGCAGCGGAACAGGGACGGGTCAGCCCCAGCATTTT,CASSGTGTGQPQHF
TRBV29-1,TRBJ2-2,NA,NA,13,TGCAGCGTTGAAACAGCGGTTTTATCGGAGCTGTTTTTT,CSVETAVLSELFF
TRBV5-4,TRBJ2-6,few,NA,16,TGTGCCAGCAGCGCATCCCCCCAGGCCGGGGCCAACGTCCTGACTTTC,CASSASPQAGANVLTF
TRBV15,TRBJ1-2,NA,TRBD1,15,TGTGCCACCAGCAGAGATCCACAGGGGGCGAATGGCTACACCTTC,CATSRDPQGANGYTF
TRBV4-1,TRBJ2-5,NA,NA,16,TGCGCCAGCAGCCAAGATTGGGGGAGAGGGGAGGAGACCCAGTACTTC,CASSQDWGRGEETQYF
TRBV7-3,TRBJ1-6,NA,TRBD1,15,TGTGCCAGCAGCCTAGGGGGCGGCAGGGATTCACCCCTCCACTTT,CASSLGGGRDSPLHF
TRBV7-3,TRBJ2-7,few,NA,12,TGTGCCAGGGAGGGCAGCTCCTACGAGCAGTACTTC,CAREGSSYEQYF
TRBV27,TRBJ1-2,NA,NA,16,TGTGCCAGCAGTTTATTTACGGGGGCTGATCTCGATGGCTACACCTTC,CASSLFTGADLDGYTF
TRBV28,TRBJ1-1,NA,NA,13,TGTGCCAGCGGTAGGACGTTAAACACTGAAGCTTTCTTT,CASGRTLNTEAFF
TRBV14,TRBJ1-2,once,NA,13,TGTGCCAGCAGCCAAGATGAGTGGGGCGGCTACACCTTC,CASSQDEWGGYTF
TRBV29-1,TRBJ2-5,few,TRBD1,12,TGCAGCGTCCAGGGGGCTCAAGAGACCCAGTACTTC,CSVQGAQETQYF
TRBV20-1,TRBJ2-1,NA,NA,11,TGCAGTGCCCGAGCCGGGCTAGTGAAGATCTTC,CSARAGLVKIF
TRBV30,TRBJ2-1,NA,NA,17,TGTGCCTGGAGTGCCCCGGGATTCCAAGTCCCCTACAATGAGCAGATCTTC,CAWSAPGFQVPYNEQIF
TRBV15,TRBJ1-6,NA,NA,15,TGTGCCACCAGCAGCGAACTGGGATCGGGCAGGCCCCTCCACTTT,CATSSELGSGRPLHF
TRBV30,TRBJ2-5,NA,TRBD2,15,TGTGCCTGGAGTGTAAGCGCGGGGGGGATGGAGACCCAGTACTTC,CAWSVSAGGMETQYF
TRBV29-1,TRBJ2-5,few,TRBD2,14,TGCAGCGTTCTGGGCGGGGGGTACCAAGAGACCCAGTACTTC,CSVLGGGYQETQYF
TRBV29-1,TRBJ2-5,NA,NA,12,TGCAGCGTTCCAGGACAGAGGGAGACCCAGTACTTC,CSVPGQRETQYF
TRBV30,TRBJ1-2,NA,NA,15,TGTGCCTGGAGGTTTGGCAGGGAAAGGATCTATGGCTACACCTTC,CAWRFGRERIYGYTF
TRBV25-1,TRBJ2-7,NA,TRBD1,13,TGTGCCAGCAGTGAGAACAGGGGGCATGAGCAGTACTTC,CASSENRGHEQYF
TRBV11-2,TRBJ2-1,few,TRBD1,15,TGTGCCAGCAGCTTAGGACAGGGGAGAATCCATGAGCAGTTCTTC,CASSLGQGRIHEQFF
TRBV20-1,TRBJ1-1,NA,NA,11,TGCAGTGCTTTAATCCAGCTTGAAGCTTTCTTT,CSALIQLEAFF
TRBV7-9,TRBJ2-5,NA,NA,14,TGTGCCAGCAGCTTAACCCGGGCCGAAGAGACCCAGTACTTC,CASSLTRAEETQYF
TRBV7-9,TRBJ2-1,NA,TRBD1,14,TGTGCCAGTCCGGACAGGGGCTCCTACAATGAGCAGTTCTTC,CASPDRGSYNEQFF
TRBV7-6,TRBJ2-7,NA,NA,13,TGTGCCAGCAGCTTAGGGGGCCCTCAAGAGCAGTACTTC,CASSLGGPQEQYF